This entry is about one T cell receptor (beta chain). There is no known antigen for this receptor. Given the absence of the conserved phenylalanine or tryptophan at the CDR3 end, a read error is likely. This entry belongs to a study of blood T cells in healthy people across ages (dated by TCRdb to the mid-2010s). Looking at the study overall: In model experiments, template switching captured roughly one uniquely barcoded TCR beta cDNA molecule for every two T cells. The study analyzed two additional independent replicas of 1 million unique cDNA reads from the same blood draw for two donors, one aged 18 to 30 and one aged 80 or older. Four age groups were formed from the donors: young (average 16 years), middle-aged (approximately 42), aged (62) and long-lived (about 80). Using deep sequencing normalized with unique cDNA molecular identifiers, the study measured how TCR beta repertoire diversity changes with age.

Systemically healthy Caucasian individuals from Russia, over 30 in total and aged roughly 6 to 100 years, were included as donors. Each donor gave 8 to 10 milliliters of peripheral blood, drawn into EDTA-treated Vacutainer tubes. PBMCs were isolated by Ficoll-Paque density-gradient centrifugation, with at least 6 million obtained per sample. Total RNA, at least 6 micrograms per sample, was extracted from PBMCs with Trizol reagent. The percentages of naive CD45RAhigh/CD27high T cells were determined by flow cytometry on a PBMC aliquot from every donor. Receptor libraries were prepared by 5' RACE. The sequencer listed for this sample is Illumina HiSeq 2500. The second PCR ran for roughly 7 to 12 cycles and used a J-beta primer mix along with a sample-barcoded 5' primer. A unique molecular identifier was introduced onto each TCR beta cDNA molecule by a template-switch 5' adaptor carrying 12 random nucleotides. At least 3 million CDR3-containing paired-end reads were obtained from each sample. First-strand cDNA synthesis was performed from all RNA using the Mint cDNA synthesis kit, with priming by a TRBC-specific oligonucleotide. After uracil-DNA glycosylase treatment, a first 18-cycle PCR used universal primers M1SS and BC2_uni_R on all cDNA. As for how the authors treated the data: Normalization of each sample was performed by random selection of 1 million high-quality reads, each carrying a distinct molecular identifier. Reads sharing molecular identifiers were discarded rather than binned into consensus sequences. MiTCR, set to a Q25 quality threshold and the strictest error-elimination algorithm, was used for CDR3 identification, clonotype clustering and error correction. A nonparametric unseen species model with Euler transformation was used to estimate lower-bound total TCR beta diversity. TCRdb applied fastp at Q25 and MiXCR to the public reads, then kept only in-frame beta chains. One record per CDR3 amino acid sequence lists the most common genes and DNA. The V and J calls shown here were made by TCRdb, not taken from the authors' results. This sample has around 800,000 distinct CDR3 sequences in its table, and roughly 25% of those were observed once. The leading ten clones occupy about 3% of the sample.

The germline V gene gives CDR1 as SGHRS and CDR2 as YFSETQ. The V and J ends are trimmed by 0 bases and 5 bases, leaving 17 bases between them. The CDR3 length is 16 residues, termini included. Just CDR3 DNA is preserved here, 48 bases in frame from base 1. The investigation overall reported the following: Because profiling used bulk unsorted PBMCs, naive and antigen-experienced compartments could not be compared conclusively. Total diversity estimates from one million sequenced T cells were considered lower bounds and underestimates. As age increased, observed TCR beta diversity per million T cells dropped in a roughly linear way, and a significant reduction was already evident by age around 41. The percentage of naive T cells measured by flow cytometry correlated strongly with observed TCR beta diversity. Compared with the aged group, more naive CD4+ T cells, fewer expanded clones and increased TCR diversity were shown by the long-lived group, suggesting age selection. The CMV infection status of donors was not known, potentially confounding age-related changes in expanded clonotypes.

These records were also assigned to another study, of T cells of mothers and their children. Reported in the second study: Donors were nine systemically healthy Caucasian individuals: three mothers and their six children. cDNA synthesis used all of the extracted RNA, with roughly 1.6 ug of RNA in each 15 ul reaction. In the second PCR, the M1S primer introduced both the sample barcodes and 2-4 random nucleotides. Over 8.5 million TCR beta CDR3 reads came from each mother, compared with approximately 3.1 million reads from each child. TCR recombination output is similarly shaped by thymic selection in related and unrelated pairs, with a minor effect exerted by inherited differences. Normalized repertoire overlap was always slightly but never significantly higher in related than unrelated mother-child pairs. With a sensitivity of approximately 96 clones per million clonotypes, no persistent microchimeric T cell clones were detected. In the study, deep NGS was used to compare the TCR beta repertoires of mothers and children, and features distinguishing related mother-child pairs from unrelated individuals were sought. On average, the children were about 10 +/- 4 years old, while the mothers were about 38 +/- 4 years old. After adapters were ligated using NEBNext reagents, the libraries underwent 100+100 nt paired-end sequencing on an Illumina HiSeq 2000. To avoid cross-contamination, the mother libraries and the child libraries were prepared a month apart and sequenced in separate runs. Between roughly 500,000 and 2,000,000 distinct TCR beta clonotypes were identified per donor. Naive TCR beta clonotypes were estimated from low-frequency clonotypes matched to each donor's FACS-determined naive share, without sorting.

The TCR comes from a boy aged 5-17 years in good health. The chain joins TRBV5-1 to TRBJ1-1; possibly the D gene is TRBD1, per 5 matching bases. Sequencing was done on a sample of blood. The DNA sequence reads TGCGCCAGCAGCTTGGGTCACAAGGGGAGTCAGACTGAAGCTTTCTCT. Translated, it gives CASSLGHKGSQTEAFS.